The clone carrying this T cell receptor (beta chain) was picked up a small number of times. The sample comes from a study of regulatory T cells in long-lasting Graves disease. Looking at the study overall: Patients newly diagnosed with Graves' had been on antithyroid drugs for under 3 months.

Arm-PCR of CDR3 regions with iRepertoire HTBI primers generated TCR beta libraries. One entry per CDR3 protein, called by TCRdb with MiXCR from the multiplex PCR reads. Among 580,000 or so distinct CDR3 sequences, about 16% were seen once, and the ten largest hold around 12%. Germline V gene lookup returns CDR1 SGHRS and CDR2 YFSETQ. This CDR3 has 16 amino acids. Trimming removed 0 bases at V and 0 bases at J, with 12 bases between. Time point meaning: newly diagnosed GD, antithyroid drugs for less than 3 months. There was RNA extracted from PBMCs, and the TCR library was made from it. The sample was also reused in another study, on T cells in Graves' hyperthyroidism and ophthalmopathy. That source notes: Uncontrolled infection, other autoimmune disease, pregnancy or lactation disqualified patients from enrolment.

V and J are TRBV5-1 and TRBJ2-5, with D possibly TRBD1 on 6 matching bases. The TCR was taken from a young man with Graves disease. The input for sequencing was peripheral blood mononuclear cells (PBMCs), taken at new diagnosis, from a patient treated with antithyroid drugs. CDR3 nucleotides: TGCGCCAGCAGCTTGGGGACAGCTCTCAACCAAGAGACCCAGTACTTC. Translated: CASSLGTALNQETQYF.